What follows are 5 T cell receptor beta chains derived from one specimen sequenced in a study of cytomegalovirus exposure and HLA in healthy donors. The PCR contained 60 Vbeta and 13 Jbeta primers. Some clones are missing from TCRdb's copy, which holds only in-frame ones; the method was immunoSEQ multiplex PCR. Seen here are 100,000 to 150,000 clones, 81% observed once, and the top ten hold about 1.8%. Sequencing was done on a sample of PBMCs. The receptors derive from a young man in good health and CMV-seronegative.

The chain recombines TRBV7-9 with TRBJ1-1, with D hard to call. Germline lookup yields CDR1 SEHNR and CDR2 FQNEAQ (reference sequence). There are 17 residues in the CDR3. V lost 5 bases to trimming and J lost 2 bases, with 21 bases between them. CDR3 protein: CASSGPRVPGFNTEAFF. CDR3 DNA: TGTGCCAGCAGCGGTCCGCGGGTCCCCGGATTTAACACTGAAGCTTTCTTT. The full variable domain, rest sourced from reference TRBV7-9 and TRBJ1-1, is DTGVSQNPRHKITKRGQNVTFRCDPISEHNRLYWYRQTLGQGPEFLTYFQNEAQLEKSRLLSDRFSAERPKGSFSTLEIQRTEQGDSAMYLCASSGPRVPGFNTEAFFGQGTRLTVV.

The chain is built from TRBV27 and TRBJ2-7; D perhaps matches TRBD1 (6 bases). CDR1 and CDR2 from the germline V gene are MNHEY and SMNVEV (reference sequence). Trimming cost V 5 bases and J 12 bases, with 20 bases left between them. There are 13 residues in the CDR3. The CDR3 DNA follows: TGTGCCAGCAGTCTCACTCCGGGGACAAATCCGTACTTC. Translation gives CASSLTPGTNPYF.

J is TRBJ2-7 and V is TRBV2; TRBD2 aligns across 12 bases. The length of the CDR3 is 13 residues. V gave up 10 bases and J gave up 4 bases; unmatched junction bases: 5. Germline assignment: CDR1 SNHLY and CDR2 FYNNEI. CDR3 sequence: CAITGTSGYEQYF. The CDR3 DNA reads TGTGCCATTACCGGGACTAGCGGGTACGAGCAGTACTTC.

In this sample, this clone turned up a few times. This chain uses TRBV30 with TRBJ1-5; maybe TRBD1 (6 bases). Germline assignment: CDR1 GTSNPN and CDR2 SVGIG (reference sequence). The V end was cut by 0 bases, the J end by 1 base, with 13 bases between. The CDR3 is made up of 16 amino acids. As DNA, the CDR3 is TGTGCCTGGAGTGTACCCAGGGGTGGAAGCAATCAGCCCCAGCATTTT. Amino acids: CAWSVPRGGSNQPQHF.

The chain couples TRBV27 to TRBJ2-6, with 7 bases matching TRBD1. The CDR3 runs to 15 residues. CDR1 MNHEY and CDR2 SMNVEV come from the germline V gene (reference sequence). The J segment lost 4 bases and the V segment lost 5 bases, leaving 5 bases of the junction unmatched. CDR3 nucleotide sequence: TGTGCCAGCAGTACACAGGGGACCGGGGCCAACGTCCTGACTTTC. Its protein is CASSTQGTGANVLTF.